Below, 31 T cell receptor beta chains from the same sample are listed, as sequenced in a study of blood T cell repertoires in COVID-19. The data were produced by immunoSEQ multiplex PCR, yet TCRdb's version contains in-frame clones alone and is incomplete. The sample records about 140,000 clones, roughly four fifths being singletons. Sequenced material: peripheral blood. Receptors were obtained from a woman in her sixties with acute or convalescent COVID-19.

The chain joins TRBV19 to TRBJ2-2, with D possibly matching TRBD1 (6 bases). Trimming shortened V by 4 bases and J by 0 bases, and 9 bases separated the two germline ends. Germline V gives CDR1 LNHDA, CDR2 SQIVND (reference sequence). The CDR3 covers 15 residues. The CDR3 here is CASSRQATNTGELFF. In nucleotides, the CDR3 is TGTGCCAGTAGTAGACAGGCCACGAACACCGGGGAGCTGTTTTTT.

J is TRBJ2-5 and V is TRBV7-9; 11 nucleotides align to TRBD1. Germline trimming cut 3 bases from V and 1 base from J; bases unmatched to any gene: 13. Germline CDR1 SEHNR, CDR2 FQNEAQ (reference sequence). The length of the CDR3 is 19 residues. CDR3: CASSFIPHLGTGGQETQYF. Here the CDR3 DNA reads TGTGCCAGCAGCTTTATCCCCCACCTCGGGACAGGGGGCCAAGAGACCCAGTACTTC.

The J gene is TRBJ1-2, the V gene TRBV18; TRBD1 matches 9 bases. Germline CDR1 is KGHSH and CDR2 is LQKENI. This CDR3 spans 18 amino acids. The V and J ends lost 3 bases and 1 base, in that order; junction bases with no gene match: 12. The DNA for the CDR3 is TGTGCCAGCTCACCGACCTCGGGACAGGGCCTTATTAACTATGGCTACACCTTC. It translates to CASSPTSGQGLINYGYTF.

This clone was detected only once. The V call is TRBV10-3, the J call TRBJ2-5; a possible D gene is TRBD1 (6 bases). The CDR3 runs 16 residues. The V end lost 7 bases, the J end lost 5 bases, and 23 bases lay between the germline ends. Germline CDR1 reads ENHRY; CDR2 reads SYGVKD. In nucleotides, the CDR3 is TGTGCCATCAAAGGTCAGGGGATGGGGGTCGGCGAGACCCAGTACTTC. Encoded protein: CAIKGQGMGVGETQYF.

J is TRBJ2-5 and V is TRBV15, with D maybe TRBD2 (5 bases). The V gene's germline CDR1 is LNHNV and CDR2 YYDKDF (reference sequence). The CDR3 is 13 residues long. Trimming left V 5 bases short and J 2 bases short, with 9 bases between. In DNA form, the CDR3 reads TGTGCCACCAGCTCGGGGTGGCAAGAGACCCAGTACTTC. Translation: CATSSGWQETQYF.

About this clone itself: One end of the junction does not line up with germline, which may come from a read error. The genes are TRBV7-7 and TRBJ1-1; TRBD1 might be the D (6 bases). Germline V CDR1 and CDR2: SSHAT, FNYEAQ (reference sequence). The length of the CDR3 is 13 residues. The CDR3, as DNA: TGTGCTAGCAGCGCTAACAGGGATACTGAAGCTTTCTTT. This sequence encodes CASSANRDTEAFF.

The chain couples TRBV6-5 to TRBJ2-7; D is perhaps TRBD2 (6 bases). V was shortened by 4 bases and J by 5 bases, with 12 bases between the two germline ends. Germline V gives CDR1 MNHEY, CDR2 SVGAGI. The CDR3 length is 13 residues. CDR3 in DNA: TGTGCCAGCAGTTCACTAGCTTCTCACGAGCAGTACTTC. Translated: CASSSLASHEQYF.

The rearrangement joins TRBV19 to TRBJ1-5; TRBD1 matches 7 bases. Germline CDR1 and CDR2: LNHDA and SQIVND (reference sequence). There are 15 residues in the CDR3. J was trimmed by 7 bases and V by 3 bases; bases with no gene match: 9. The DNA for the CDR3 is TGTGCCAGTAGTATCGAACACAGGGGAGGACAGCCCCAGCATTTT. Residues: CASSIEHRGGQPQHF.

V usage is TRBV11-2 and J usage is TRBJ1-2, with 7 bases matching TRBD1. V trimming: 5 bases; J trimming: 7 bases; junction bases outside the gene matches: 7. The CDR3 has 13 amino acids. CDR1 and CDR2 from the germline V gene are SGHAT and FQNNGV. The CDR3 coding sequence is TGTGCCAGCAGCCCCGGGACAGTCGCTGGCTACACCTTC. Its protein is CASSPGTVAGYTF.

The V call is TRBV21-1, the J call TRBJ2-7; TRBD1 reflects the table's D call only, with no check against the DNA. TRBV21-1 is given as a pseudogene. CDR3 size: 15 residues. The CDR3 bases are TGTGCCAGCAGCCCCCTCCGGGACAGTGGCTACGAGCAGTACTTC. The encoded protein is CASSPLRDSGYEQYF.

The V call is TRBV7-3, the J call TRBJ2-3; unclear D gene. Deletions cut 3 bases from V and 2 bases from J, with 6 bases between. CDR3 length equals 13 residues. Germline V gives CDR1 SGHTA, CDR2 FQGTGA. CDR3 coding DNA: TGTGCCAGCAGCTTGGCACCCACAGATACGCAGTATTTT. Residues: CASSLAPTDTQYF.

V and J are TRBV4-1 and TRBJ1-5; D remains ambiguous. V gave up 0 bases and J gave up 6 bases, with 12 bases separating them. The germline gives CDR1 MGHRA, CDR2 YSYEKL. This CDR3 comprises 15 residues. The CDR3 DNA follows: TGCGCCAGCAGCCAAGATGGTAGAGTTTTTCAGCCCCAGCATTTT. It codes for CASSQDGRVFQPQHF.

CDR3 loop: CASSFLGTGLNQPQHF. As DNA, the CDR3 is TGTGCCAGCAGCTTTCTCGGGACAGGCCTTAATCAGCCCCAGCATTTT. The V gene is TRBV5-6, the J gene TRBJ1-5, with 8 bases that match TRBD1. Germline CDR1 and CDR2: SGHDT and YYEEEE. Germline trimming cut 2 bases from V and 4 bases from J; bases unmatched to any gene: 8. This CDR3 has 16 residues.

The rearrangement uses TRBV15 and TRBJ1-2; no firm D call. Germline-derived CDR1 and CDR2 are LNHNV and YYDKDF (reference sequence). The ends were cut back, 1 base at V and 12 bases at J, with 15 bases in the middle. This CDR3 has 13 amino acids. The CDR3 DNA is TGTGCCACCAGCAGAGGGCAGGCCCCTCGAGACACCTTC. Protein sequence: CATSRGQAPRDTF.

On this clone: Other DNA sequences in the same sample also yield this CDR3. V gene TRBV4-1 combines with J gene TRBJ2-2; 14 nucleotides agree with TRBD2. CDR3 length: 18 residues. CDR1 and CDR2 from the germline V gene are MGHRA and YSYEKL. J was trimmed by 4 bases and V by 3 bases; bases with no gene match: 7. CDR3 in amino acids: CASSQGGLAGVGTGELFF. The CDR3 DNA follows: TGCGCCAGCAGCCAGGGGGGACTAGCGGGAGTGGGCACCGGGGAGCTGTTTTTT.

The chain links TRBV4-1 to TRBJ2-7, with 10 nucleotides matching TRBD2. The CDR3 covers 14 residues. CDR1 is MGHRA, CDR2 YSYEKL, per germline. V lost 3 bases and J lost 3; bases outside the gene matches: 2. CDR3 DNA sequence: TGCGCCAGCAGCCAGGGACTAGCGAACTACGAGCAGTACTTC. Its translation: CASSQGLANYEQYF.

This clone appeared once. The rearrangement joins TRBV3-1 (or the pseudogene TRBV3-2) to TRBJ2-5; TRBD2 matches at 8 bases. After removal of 1 base from V and 5 bases from J, the junction contained 9 bases not matched to a gene. Germline assignment: CDR1 LGHDT and CDR2 YNNKEL (reference sequence). There are 16 residues in the CDR3. Written as DNA, the CDR3 is TGTGCCAGCAGCCAAGTTGCGGCTAGCGGGCGGGAGACCCAGTACTTC. It codes for CASSQVAASGRETQYF.

The rearrangement uses TRBV6-6 and TRBJ2-7, with 14 bases that match TRBD2. Looked up from germline, CDR1 is MNHNY and CDR2 is SVGAGI (reference sequence). This CDR3 comprises 17 residues. V shed 6 bases and J 0 bases; nucleotides not matched to a gene: 7. The CDR3 sequence is CASRRGTSGSDSYEQYF. The CDR3 DNA sequence: TGTGCCAGCAGGCGAGGGACTAGCGGGAGCGACTCCTACGAGCAGTACTTC.

The J gene is TRBJ1-5, the V gene TRBV6-5, with 7 bases aligning to TRBD1. V dropped 6 bases and J dropped 5; count of bases not matched to a gene: 4. The CDR3 is 13 residues long. The germline gives CDR1 MNHEY, CDR2 SVGAGI. CDR3 in amino acids: CASRRQGDQPQHF. In nucleotides, the CDR3 is TGTGCCAGCAGAAGACAGGGTGATCAGCCCCAGCATTTT.

The rearrangement joins TRBV9 to TRBJ2-1, with TRBD2 matching 9 bases. Germline assignment: CDR1 SGDLS and CDR2 YYNGEE. J was trimmed by 0 bases and V by 0 bases; bases with no gene match: 10. The CDR3 contains 19 residues. The CDR3 nucleotides read TGTGCCAGCAGCGTAGGTGCTAGCGGGGAGGTCGGCTCCTACAATGAGCAGTTCTTC. Translating it yields CASSVGASGEVGSYNEQFF.

The chain uses TRBV30 and TRBJ1-5; a weak D match, TRBD1 (5 bases). This CDR3 contains 15 residues. Germline values: CDR1 GTSNPN, CDR2 SVGIG (reference sequence). Trimming stripped 3 bases from V and 3 bases from J, with 15 bases between. The CDR3 DNA reads TGTGCCTGGAGCGAGGACATCCAGTACAATCAGCCCCAGCATTTT. This translates into CAWSEDIQYNQPQHF.

V usage is TRBV6-1 and J usage is TRBJ2-3, with 13 positions matching TRBD2. J was trimmed by 2 bases and V by 1 base; bases with no gene match: 12. The CDR3 spans 20 residues. In germline, CDR1 is MNHNS, CDR2 SASEGT. CDR3 residues: CASSEGRRLAGGLYTDTQYF. CDR3 nucleotide sequence: TGTGCCAGCAGTGAAGGTCGGCGACTAGCGGGAGGACTATACACAGATACGCAGTATTTT.

The CDR3, as DNA: TGTGCCAGCTCACTCGACACCATAATGAACACCGGGGAGCTGTTTTTT. Its protein product is CASSLDTIMNTGELFF. This chain uses TRBV18 with TRBJ2-2; D remains unclear. Between the trimmed V and J ends, which lost 4 bases and 1 base, there was a span of 13 bases. The germline CDR1 and CDR2 sequences are KGHSH and LQKENI. This CDR3 region has 16 residues.

The rearrangement joins TRBV15 to TRBJ1-6, with D possibly being TRBD1 (5 bases). Germline CDR1 reads LNHNV; CDR2 reads YYDKDF (reference sequence). The CDR3 loop spans 15 amino acids. Deletions cut 0 bases from V and 6 bases from J, with 9 bases between. The chain's CDR3 is CATSREGQGNSPLHF. The CDR3 nucleotides are TGTGCCACCAGCAGAGAGGGTCAGGGTAATTCACCCCTCCACTTT.

The chain recombines TRBV9 with TRBJ2-2, with D uncertain. This CDR3 region has 13 residues. The germline gives CDR1 SGDLS, CDR2 YYNGEE. Trimming cost V 3 bases and J 7 bases, with 10 bases left between them. The CDR3, as DNA: TGTGCCAGCAGCGAGACAAGTGACGGGGAGCTGTTTTTT. This translates into CASSETSDGELFF.

This clone has a single count. This sequence joins TRBV5-1 and TRBJ2-5; a weak D match, TRBD2 (6 bases). V lost 2 bases, J lost 1 base, and 9 bases lay in between. This CDR3 region has 14 residues. Germline values: CDR1 SGHRS, CDR2 YFSETQ. As DNA, the CDR3 is TGCGCCAGCAGCTTTGGAGGGATCCAAGAGACCCAGTACTTC. Translation: CASSFGGIQETQYF.

The genes are TRBV27 and TRBJ2-7, with a possible D match to TRBD1 (6 bases). V lost 2 bases to trimming and J lost 2 bases, with 13 bases between them. This CDR3 comprises 15 residues. Germline V gene data show CDR1 as MNHEY and CDR2 as SMNVEV (reference sequence). CDR3 bases: TGTGCCAGCAGTTTAATTTTGGACAGACCCTACGAGCAGTACTTC. Its protein product is CASSLILDRPYEQYF.

The chain employs TRBV29-1 and TRBJ1-2; a weak D match, TRBD1 (6 bases). Per germline, CDR1 SQVTM and CDR2 ANQGSEA. This CDR3 is 14 amino acids long. V was cut by 1 base and J by 8 bases, with 17 bases left in between. The CDR3 nucleotides read TGCAGCGTTGAAGGGGGCACAGGGAGGGGAGGCTACACCTTC. This codes for CSVEGGTGRGGYTF.

This chain connects TRBV28 to TRBJ1-1; D call uncertain. Trimming shortened V by 3 bases and J by 4 bases, and 12 bases separated the two germline ends. This CDR3 is 14 amino acids long. Per germline, CDR1 MDHEN and CDR2 SYDVKM. The CDR3 region is CASSLGGSVTEAFF. The CDR3 DNA reads as TGTGCCAGCAGTTTGGGAGGGTCGGTCACTGAAGCTTTCTTT.

V gene TRBV27 combines with J gene TRBJ2-4; D is uncertain. Trimming took off 5 bases at V and 7 bases at J, with 18 bases between the two ends. This CDR3 comprises 15 residues. The germline gives CDR1 MNHEY, CDR2 SMNVEV (reference sequence). The CDR3 nucleotides read TGTGCCAGCAGTCCCAATACCCCAACCGGGAACATTCAGTACTTC. Residues: CASSPNTPTGNIQYF.

The chain links TRBV13 to TRBJ1-5; D remains ambiguous. Germline values: CDR1 PRHDT, CDR2 FYEKMQ (reference sequence). The CDR3 totals 12 residues. Trimming pared 2 bases from V and 5 bases from J, leaving 4 bases between. CDR3 loop: CASSLQDQPQHF. The CDR3, as DNA: TGTGCCAGCAGCTTACAGGATCAGCCCCAGCATTTT. The whole variable domain, remainder taken from reference TRBV13 and TRBJ1-5, is AAGVIQSPRHLIKEKRETATLKCYPIPRHDTVYWYQQGPGQDPQFLISFYEKMQSDKGSIPDRFSAQQFSDYHSELNMSSLELGDSALYFCASSLQDQPQHFGDGTRLSIL.